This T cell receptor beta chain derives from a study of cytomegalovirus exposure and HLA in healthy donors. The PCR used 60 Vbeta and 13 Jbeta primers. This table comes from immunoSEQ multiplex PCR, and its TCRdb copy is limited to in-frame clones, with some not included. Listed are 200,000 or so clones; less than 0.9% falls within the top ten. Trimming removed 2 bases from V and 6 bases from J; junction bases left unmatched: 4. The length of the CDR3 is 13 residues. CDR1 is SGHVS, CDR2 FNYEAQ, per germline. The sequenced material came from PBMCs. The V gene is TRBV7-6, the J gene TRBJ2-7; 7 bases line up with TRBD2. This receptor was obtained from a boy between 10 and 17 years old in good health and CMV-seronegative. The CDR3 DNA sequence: TGTGCCAGCAGCTTAACGGGGGAGGGCGAGCAGTACTTC. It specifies CASSLTGEGEQYF.